Following are 18 T cell receptor beta chains from one sample sequenced in a study of blood T cell repertoires in COVID-19. Clones were read by immunoSEQ multiplex PCR, and TCRdb kept only the in-frame ones, dropping some. The table lists around 160,000 clones, about four fifths of them singletons. Sequenced sample: PBMCs or T cells enriched from blood (not recorded which). The source of these receptors is a woman aged 60-70 years who had recovered from COVID-19.

V gene TRBV7-9 combines with J gene TRBJ2-7, with D perhaps TRBD1 (5 bases). This CDR3 spans 14 amino acids. The germline V and J ends were trimmed by 5 bases and 1 base, with 12 bases remaining between them. Germline loops: CDR1 SEHNR, CDR2 FQNEAQ (reference sequence). CDR3 in amino acids: CASSTGPGSYEQYF. The CDR3 region has the DNA TGTGCCAGCAGCACAGGCCCAGGGTCCTACGAGCAGTACTTC.

The CDR3 here is CASSQLGTNRGNTIYF. DNA of the CDR3: TGCGCCAGCAGTCAATTGGGGACAAACCGAGGAAACACCATATATTTT. V usage is TRBV23-1 and J usage is TRBJ1-3, with D maybe TRBD1 (6 bases). TRBV23-1 is an ORF; its function is uncertain. CDR3 length: 16 residues. Trimming took off 1 base at V and 4 bases at J, with 14 bases between the two ends.

This chain joins TRBV19 and TRBJ1-2; perhaps TRBD1 as D (6 bases). The CDR3 has 13 residues. Per the germline V gene, CDR1 is LNHDA and CDR2 is SQIVND (reference sequence). Trimming removed 7 bases at V and 4 bases at J, with 13 bases between. CDR3 in DNA: TGTGCCAGTAATAACAGGGAATCCTATGGCTACACCTTC. Protein sequence: CASNNRESYGYTF. Full variable domain (missing parts from reference TRBV19 and TRBJ1-2): DGGITQSPKYLFRKEGQNVTLSCEQNLNHDAMYWYRQDPGQGLRLIYYSQIVNDFQKGDIAEGYSVSREKKESFPLTVTSAQKNPTAFYLCASNNRESYGYTFGSGTRLTVV.

The chain combines TRBV5-1 with TRBJ1-1; TRBD1 is a possible D gene (5 bases). The CDR3 spans 15 residues. The germline V and J ends were trimmed by 2 bases and 1 base, with 12 bases remaining between them. Germline CDR1 is SGHRS and CDR2 is YFSETQ. CDR3 sequence reads: CASSFLDRPNTEAFF. DNA for the CDR3: TGCGCCAGCAGCTTTCTAGACAGACCGAACACTGAAGCTTTCTTT.

The chain is built from TRBV7-8 and TRBJ1-6; 8 bases match TRBD1. Per the germline V gene, CDR1 is SGHVS and CDR2 is FQNEAQ. The length of the CDR3 is 15 residues. J lost 8 bases, V lost 6 bases, and 9 bases had no gene match. CDR3 nucleotide sequence: TGTGCCAGCAGTCAAGACAGGGGTAGTGATTCACCCCTCCACTTT. Translation: CASSQDRGSDSPLHF.

This sequence joins TRBV12-2 and TRBJ2-2; TRBD1 was called by the table and not checked on the DNA. TRBV12-2 is described as a pseudogene. CDR3 length equals 17 residues. This chain's CDR3 is CASRLAWTGAHTGELFF. Written as DNA, the CDR3 is TGTGCAAGTCGCTTAGCGTGGACAGGGGCCCACACCGGGGAGCTGTTTTTT.

This clone has a single count. This chain links TRBV7-3 with TRBJ2-7, with D perhaps matching TRBD1 (6 bases). Deletions cut 5 bases from V and 5 bases from J, with 19 bases between. This CDR3 region has 15 residues. Germline-derived CDR1 and CDR2 are SGHTA and FQGTGA. DNA for the CDR3: TGTGCCAGCAGCGCCAGCTATGTTCAGGGGAACGAGCAGTACTTC. Translated, it gives CASSASYVQGNEQYF.

Details on this clone: The same CDR3 is also encoded by other DNA sequences in this sample. The chain has TRBV20-1 and TRBJ1-2; D unresolved. The V end was cut by 1 base, the J end by 7 bases, with 7 bases between. In germline, CDR1 is DFQATT, CDR2 SNEGSKA (reference sequence). This CDR3 is 11 amino acids long. CDR3 in amino acids: CSARVGGGYTF. CDR3 sequence (DNA): TGCAGTGCTAGAGTGGGAGGTGGCTACACCTTC.

V gene TRBV21-1 combines with J gene TRBJ1-2. TRBV21-1 has pseudogene status. This CDR3 has 16 residues. In nucleotides, the CDR3 is TGTGCCAGCAGCAAAGTAGCCCCCGCGACGGTCTATGGCTACACCTTC. Its translation: CASSKVAPATVYGYTF.

The V call is TRBV5-1, the J call TRBJ2-3, with 9 nucleotides matching TRBD2. Germline lookup yields CDR1 SGHRS and CDR2 YFSETQ. Trimming at V came to 3 bases and at J to 4 bases, leaving 3 bases not matched to a gene. The CDR3 has 14 amino acids. CDR3 residues: CASSWGLAPDTQYF. As DNA, the CDR3 is TGCGCCAGCAGCTGGGGACTAGCTCCAGATACGCAGTATTTT.

The table lists this clone with many counts. The chain joins TRBV7-9 to TRBJ2-7, with 8 nucleotides matching TRBD2. The CDR3 loop spans 15 amino acids. V trimming: 2 bases; J trimming: 3 bases; junction bases outside the gene matches: 6. Germline-derived CDR1 and CDR2 are SEHNR and FQNEAQ (reference sequence). The CDR3 DNA is TGTGCCAGCAGCTTATCAGCGGGGGCCCGCTACGAGCAGTACTTC. Amino acid sequence: CASSLSAGARYEQYF.

This CDR3 reads CASSLDRAQETQYF. The CDR3 DNA reads as TGCGCCAGCAGCTTGGACAGAGCTCAAGAGACCCAGTACTTC. The chain links TRBV5-1 to TRBJ2-5, with no clear D. In germline, CDR1 is SGHRS, CDR2 YFSETQ. The CDR3 totals 14 residues. V was clipped by 0 bases and J by 2 bases, with 8 bases between them.

This clone was seen only a few times. The rearrangement links TRBV9 to TRBJ1-1; D unclear. The germline CDR1 and CDR2 sequences are SGDLS and YYNGEE. V was trimmed by 0 bases and J by 2 bases, leaving 8 bases between them. The CDR3 is 14 residues long. The CDR3 loop is CASSVGAENTEAFF. In DNA, the CDR3 is TGTGCCAGCAGCGTAGGGGCAGAAAACACTGAAGCTTTCTTT.

The genes are TRBV5-1 and TRBJ2-7, with D perhaps matching TRBD1 (6 bases). Germline CDR1 SGHRS, CDR2 YFSETQ. This CDR3 spans 13 amino acids. Trimming took 5 bases from V and 0 from J, leaving 9 bases between them. CDR3 bases: TGCGCCAGCAGTACAGGGAGCTCCTACGAGCAGTACTTC. Encoded protein: CASSTGSSYEQYF.

The rearrangement links TRBV4-2 to TRBJ2-3; D is unclear. The CDR3 length is 12 residues. Deletions cut 0 bases from V and 10 bases from J, with 8 bases between. The germline V gene encodes CDR1 LGHNA and CDR2 YNFKEQ. The CDR3 region has the DNA TGTGCCAGCAGCCAAGATCAGTTACCGCAGTATTTT. It codes for CASSQDQLPQYF.

The genes are TRBV7-2 and TRBJ2-5, with TRBD1 as a possible D gene (5 bases). There are 14 residues in the CDR3. The germline gives CDR1 SGHTA, CDR2 FQGNSA. Trimming removed 2 bases at V and 5 bases at J, with 12 bases between. The CDR3 DNA is TGTGCCAGCAGCTTATGGGCAGGGCAGGAGACCCAGTACTTC. As protein: CASSLWAGQETQYF.

The CDR3 is CASSQDRAWTGGSYNEQFF. As DNA, the CDR3 is TGCGCCAGCAGCCAAGACCGCGCTTGGACAGGGGGCTCCTACAATGAGCAGTTCTTC. V and J are TRBV4-1 and TRBJ2-1, with 10 bases that match TRBD1. This CDR3 has 19 amino acids. CDR1 is MGHRA and CDR2 is YSYEKL in the germline V gene. V was clipped by 0 bases and J by 0 bases; unmatched bases: 8.

In its sample, this clone was seen once. V gene TRBV10-3 combines with J gene TRBJ1-2; D perhaps matches TRBD1 (6 bases). Germline V gene sequence: CDR1 ENHRY, CDR2 SYGVKD. The CDR3 has 14 amino acids. The V end was cut by 1 base, the J end by 5 bases, with 11 bases between. CDR3 DNA: TGTGCCATCAGTGAGTGGGGGGGCGAGTATGGCTACACCTTC. Translated: CAISEWGGEYGYTF.